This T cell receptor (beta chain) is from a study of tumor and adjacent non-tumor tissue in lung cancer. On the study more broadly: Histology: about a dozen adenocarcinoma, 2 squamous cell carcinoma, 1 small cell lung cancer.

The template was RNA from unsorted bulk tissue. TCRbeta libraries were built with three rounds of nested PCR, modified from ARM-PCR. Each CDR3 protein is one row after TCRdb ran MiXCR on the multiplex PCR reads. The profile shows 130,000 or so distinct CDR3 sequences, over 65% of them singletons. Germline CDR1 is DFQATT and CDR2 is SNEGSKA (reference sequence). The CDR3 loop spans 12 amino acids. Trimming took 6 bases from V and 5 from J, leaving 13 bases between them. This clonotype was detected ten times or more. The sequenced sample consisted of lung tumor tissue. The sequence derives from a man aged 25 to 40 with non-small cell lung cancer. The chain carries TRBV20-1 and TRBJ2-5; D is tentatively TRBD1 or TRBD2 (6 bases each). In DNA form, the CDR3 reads TGCAGTGCCACGACGGGGGCGGAGACCCAGTACTTC. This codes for CSATTGAETQYF.